This T cell receptor (beta chain) was identified during a study of T-cell memory formation after mild COVID-19. Only a few counts were recorded for this clonotype. Its antigen is currently unknown. General study findings and limits: Pre-infection memory harbored some responding clones, suggesting cross-reactive memory joined. For contracting clones, CD4+ ones sat mainly in CM and EM, CD8+ in EMRA. Later expanders leaned toward CD4+, whereas clones contracting from day 15 to 85 were balanced CD4/CD8.

Germline V gives CDR1 SQVTM, CDR2 ANQGSEA. The CDR3 sequence is 16 residues long. V was cut by 4 bases and J by 1 base, with 20 bases left in between. Via MiXCR, TCRdb re-called the 5' RACE reads, giving one row per CDR3 protein. Of around 150,000 distinct CDR3 sequences listed, 25% to 40% are singletons. This sequence originates from an adult woman who had mild COVID-19 (a few samples of this study predate the infection). Cell type and time point are not known. The material sequenced was PBMCs or a T cell subset sorted from them (not recorded which). The chain couples TRBV29-1 to TRBJ2-7; perhaps TRBD1 as D (6 bases). DNA of the CDR3: TGCAGCGTTGTCCGTGTTACAGGGTCTGTTTCCTACGAGCAGTACTTC. Its protein product is CSVVRVTGSVSYEQYF.